These 23 T cell receptor beta chains share one sample of origin, sequenced in a study of T cell changes during pregnancy in multiple sclerosis. Generated by immunoSEQ multiplex PCR, the TCRdb table keeps only in-frame clones and is missing some. Seen here are about 83,000 clones, 90% to 95% observed once, and the top ten hold around 1.1%. Sample: peripheral blood, taken in the second trimester of pregnancy. The receptors shown here come from a female donor with multiple sclerosis, enrolled in a pregnancy study.

Only one count was recorded for this clone. V is TRBV6-5 and J is TRBJ2-7; 7 nucleotides align to TRBD2. The V gene end was trimmed by 4 bases and the J gene end by 6 bases; junction bases not matched to a gene: 3. This CDR3 contains 12 residues. Germline values: CDR1 MNHEY, CDR2 SVGAGI. This chain's CDR3 is CASSWEGGEQYF. The CDR3 DNA is TGTGCCAGCAGTTGGGAGGGTGGCGAGCAGTACTTC.

The rearrangement joins TRBV9 to TRBJ2-3; 11 positions agree with TRBD2. There are 16 residues in the CDR3. Germline V lookup: CDR1 SGDLS, CDR2 YYNGEE. The V gene end was trimmed by 0 bases and the J gene end by 3 bases; junction bases not matched to a gene: 3. DNA for the CDR3: TGTGCCAGCAGCGTAGGACTAGCGGGAAAAACAGATACGCAGTATTTT. Translation gives CASSVGLAGKTDTQYF.

V and J are TRBV7-2 and TRBJ2-5; 8 positions agree with TRBD1. Germline CDR1 is SGHTA and CDR2 is FQGNSA. This CDR3 comprises 12 residues. The V and J ends lost 0 bases and 14 bases, in that order; junction bases with no gene match: 5. CDR3 bases: TGTGCCAGCAGCTTAGCGCAGGGGGCCCTATACTTC. Protein: CASSLAQGALYF.

The V call is TRBV6-5, the J call TRBJ1-1; D gene uncertain. The germline CDR1 and CDR2 sequences are MNHEY and SVGAGI. This CDR3 spans 14 amino acids. V lost 0 bases and J lost 4, with 9 bases in between. CDR3 in DNA: TGTGCCAGCAGTTACTCGAGTGTTGCCACTGAAGCTTTCTTT. This sequence encodes CASSYSSVATEAFF.

This chain connects TRBV2 to TRBJ2-5, with D maybe TRBD1 (5 bases). The CDR3 runs to 13 residues. With 6 bases removed from V and 5 bases from J, the gap between germline ends came to 13 bases. In germline, CDR1 is SNHLY, CDR2 FYNNEI. CDR3 sequence (DNA): TGTGCCAGCAGGAAGGCCCCAGGGGAGACCCAGTACTTC. This translates into CASRKAPGETQYF. Drawing the rest from reference TRBV2 and TRBJ2-5, the complete variable domain is EPEVTQTPSHQVTQMGQEVILRCVPISNHLYFYWYRQILGQKVEFLVSFYNNEISEKSEIFDDQFSVERPDGSNFTLKIRSTKLEDSAMYFCASRKAPGETQYFGPGTRLLVL.

The J gene is TRBJ2-6, the V gene TRBV9; weak D call: TRBD1 (6 bases). CDR3 length: 15 residues. CDR1 is SGDLS, CDR2 YYNGEE, per germline. Trimming left V 2 bases short and J 3 bases short, with 9 bases between. The CDR3 here is CASSVAGDGANVLTF. DNA for the CDR3: TGTGCCAGCAGCGTCGCAGGGGATGGGGCCAACGTCCTGACTTTC.

The CDR3 reads CASRRAGTPGYNEQFF. As DNA, the CDR3 is TGTGCCAGCAGACGCGCCGGGACTCCAGGGTACAATGAGCAGTTCTTC. This sequence joins TRBV14 and TRBJ2-1; D perhaps matches TRBD2 (6 bases). V dropped 6 bases and J dropped 4 bases, with 19 bases sitting between them. Germline V lookup: CDR1 SGHDN, CDR2 FVKESK. The CDR3 has 16 residues.

This clone has only one observation. This chain connects TRBV18 to TRBJ1-2, with TRBD1 as a possible D gene (6 bases). CDR1 KGHSH and CDR2 LQKENI come from the germline V gene. This CDR3 has 14 amino acids. Trimming removed 2 bases from V and 4 bases from J, with 11 bases in between. In DNA, the CDR3 is TGTGCCAGCTCACCAGAGGCCAGGGGCTATGGCTACACCTTC. Translating gives CASSPEARGYGYTF.

This clone was seen once. The genes are TRBV21-1 and TRBJ1-1; the tabulated D call, TRBD1, remains unverified against the DNA. TRBV21-1 is marked as a pseudogene. This CDR3 comprises 19 residues. The CDR3 bases are TGTGCCAGCAGAACAAAGATGGTGGAATCGAGACACCAGAACACTGAAGCTTTCTTT. Encoded protein: CASRTKMVESRHQNTEAFF.

This clone was seen a single time. The chain links TRBV4-3 to TRBJ2-7; TRBD2 is a possible D gene (5 bases). Germline V gene sequence: CDR1 LGHNA, CDR2 YSLEER. The CDR3 totals 14 residues. Trimming removed 4 bases at V and 4 bases at J, with 14 bases between. The CDR3, as DNA: TGCGCCAGCAGCCCGACGGACGGACTTTACGAGCAGTACTTC. Encoded protein: CASSPTDGLYEQYF.

The chain recombines TRBV10-3 with TRBJ2-5; 15 bases agree with TRBD2. This CDR3 contains 16 residues. The V and J ends lost 2 bases and 5 bases, in that order; junction bases with no gene match: 3. Germline V gene data show CDR1 as ENHRY and CDR2 as SYGVKD. The CDR3 nucleotides read TGTGCCATCAGTGAGCCAGGACTAGCGGGGGGGGAGACCCAGTACTTC. This translates into CAISEPGLAGGETQYF.

This chain uses TRBV14 with TRBJ2-1; 9 bases line up with TRBD2. Germline V gene sequence: CDR1 SGHDN, CDR2 FVKESK. V gave up 4 bases and J gave up 0 bases; unmatched junction bases: 4. The CDR3 loop spans 16 amino acids. CDR3 sequence reads: CASSRRLAASYNEQFF. In DNA form, the CDR3 reads TGTGCCAGCAGCCGAAGACTAGCGGCCTCCTACAATGAGCAGTTCTTC.

This chain uses TRBV6-1 with TRBJ1-1, with 7 bases fitting TRBD1. The CDR3 has 12 residues. Germline-derived CDR1 and CDR2 are MNHNS and SASEGT. Trimming at V came to 8 bases and at J to 8 bases, leaving 8 bases not matched to a gene. CDR3 nucleotides: TGTGCCAGCGGGAACTTGGGACAGGAAGCTTTCTTT. This gives the protein CASGNLGQEAFF.

The chain links TRBV9 to TRBJ1-4; TRBD1 matches 7 bases. The CDR3 sequence is 15 residues long. Germline trimming cut 7 bases from V and 5 bases from J; bases unmatched to any gene: 11. Germline V CDR1 and CDR2: SGDLS, YYNGEE. For the CDR3, the DNA is TGTGCCAGCTCGCGTAGGGACAGAGCAAATGAAAAACTGTTTTTT. Translated, it gives CASSRRDRANEKLFF.

V usage is TRBV29-1 and J usage is TRBJ2-7, with TRBD2 identical over 8 bases. Trimming at V came to 0 bases and at J to 6 bases, leaving 16 bases not matched to a gene. CDR1 and CDR2 (germline): SQVTM, ANQGSEA. This CDR3 contains 17 residues. The CDR3 reads CSVEDRDSGIGSGEQYF. The CDR3 DNA is TGCAGCGTTGAAGATCGGGATAGCGGGATCGGCTCGGGCGAGCAGTACTTC.

The rearrangement uses TRBV4-1 and TRBJ2-3; 7 bases align to TRBD2. J was trimmed by 6 bases and V by 0 bases; bases with no gene match: 6. This CDR3 is 15 amino acids long. Germline V CDR1 and CDR2: MGHRA, YSYEKL. In nucleotides, the CDR3 is TGCGCCAGCAGCCAAGATGGGGGGGGAGTGGATACGCAGTATTTT. It translates to CASSQDGGGVDTQYF.

The V gene is TRBV4-1, the J gene TRBJ2-5, with 9 bases that match TRBD2. Germline loops: CDR1 MGHRA, CDR2 YSYEKL. V trimming: 0 bases; J trimming: 6 bases; junction bases outside the gene matches: 8. CDR3 length: 16 amino acids. In DNA form, the CDR3 reads TGCGCCAGCAGCCAAGATCCTAGCGGGAACGGCAAGACCCAGTACTTC. It is translated as CASSQDPSGNGKTQYF.

The chain joins TRBV9 to TRBJ1-2, with TRBD1 matching over 9 bases. J lost 3 bases, V lost 2 bases, and 8 bases had no gene match. Per germline, CDR1 SGDLS and CDR2 YYNGEE. The CDR3 is made up of 16 amino acids. CDR3 coding DNA: TGTGCCAGCAGCGTCAGTCCGGGACAGGGAGACTATGGCTACACCTTC. It is translated as CASSVSPGQGDYGYTF.

The gene calls are TRBV19 and TRBJ2-3, with a possible D match to TRBD2 (7 bases). Germline V gene sequence: CDR1 LNHDA, CDR2 SQIVND (reference sequence). The CDR3 length is 17 residues. Trimming stripped 8 bases from V and 2 bases from J, with 23 bases between. The DNA for the CDR3 is TGTGCCAGTTCGGGGGCCTGGGGGGGGAGCCCCACAGATACGCAGTATTTT. Protein: CASSGAWGGSPTDTQYF.

This clone has just one count. This rearrangement joins TRBV28 to TRBJ2-5, with 7 bases identical to TRBD1. V was pared by 6 bases and J by 5 bases, with 3 bases of the junction left unmatched. Germline V gene lookup returns CDR1 MDHEN and CDR2 SYDVKM. The CDR3 contains 12 residues. CDR3 residues: CASRGRGETQYF. The CDR3 bases are TGTGCCAGCAGGGGCAGGGGGGAGACCCAGTACTTC.

The rearrangement links TRBV28 to TRBJ2-5; TRBD2 agrees at 11 bases. Trimming removed 3 bases from V and 3 bases from J; junction bases left unmatched: 6. The length of the CDR3 is 16 residues. CDR1 is MDHEN, CDR2 SYDVKM, per germline. CDR3 nucleotide sequence: TGTGCCAGCAGTTTCCGGACTAGCGGGCCAAAAGAGACCCAGTACTTC. As protein: CASSFRTSGPKETQYF.

V gene TRBV19 combines with J gene TRBJ2-7; 11 positions agree with TRBD2. Germline-derived CDR1 and CDR2 are LNHDA and SQIVND (reference sequence). CDR3 length: 16 amino acids. After removal of 0 bases from V and 5 bases from J, the junction contained 6 bases not matched to a gene. The CDR3 reads CASSIDSSGRINEQYF. CDR3 nucleotides: TGTGCCAGTAGTATAGATTCTAGCGGGAGGATCAACGAGCAGTACTTC.

The V and J genes are TRBV25-1 and TRBJ2-7, with TRBD2 matching 8 bases. CDR3 size: 14 residues. Losses at the gene ends were 5 bases for V and 2 bases for J; bases not matched to a gene: 5. In germline, CDR1 is MGHDK, CDR2 SYGVNS. CDR3 nucleotide sequence: TGTGCCAGCAGTACTCCCGGGAGGGCCTACGAGCAGTACTTC. This sequence encodes CASSTPGRAYEQYF.